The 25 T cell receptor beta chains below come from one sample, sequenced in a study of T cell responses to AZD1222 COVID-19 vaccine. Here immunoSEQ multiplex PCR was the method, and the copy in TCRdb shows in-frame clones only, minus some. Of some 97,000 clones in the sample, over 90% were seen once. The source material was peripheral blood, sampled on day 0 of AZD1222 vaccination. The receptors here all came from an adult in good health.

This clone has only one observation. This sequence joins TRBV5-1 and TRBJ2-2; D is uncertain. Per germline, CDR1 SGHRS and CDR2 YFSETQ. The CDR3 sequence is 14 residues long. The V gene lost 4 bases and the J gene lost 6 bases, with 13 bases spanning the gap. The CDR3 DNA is TGCGCCAGCAGCCCCCCGGCGATGGCCGGGGAGCTGTTTTTT. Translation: CASSPPAMAGELFF.

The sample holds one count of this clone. In DNA form, the CDR3 reads TGTGCCAGCAGGGAGGACGGATCCTACAATGAGCAGTTCTTC. Residues: CASREDGSYNEQFF. The gene calls are TRBV2 and TRBJ2-1; maybe TRBD2 (5 bases). Germline CDR1 SNHLY, CDR2 FYNNEI. CDR3 length: 14 amino acids. Between the trimmed V and J ends, which lost 6 bases and 1 base, there was a span of 10 bases. Looking up the rest from reference TRBV2 and TRBJ2-1 gives the full variable domain: EPEVTQTPSHQVTQMGQEVILRCVPISNHLYFYWYRQILGQKVEFLVSFYNNEISEKSEIFDDQFSVERPDGSNFTLKIRSTKLEDSAMYFCASREDGSYNEQFFGPGTRLTVL.

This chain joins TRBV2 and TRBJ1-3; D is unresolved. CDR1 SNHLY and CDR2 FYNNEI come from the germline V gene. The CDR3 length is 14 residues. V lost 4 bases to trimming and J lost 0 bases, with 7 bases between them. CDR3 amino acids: CASSGASSGNTIYF. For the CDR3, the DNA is TGTGCCAGCAGTGGGGCCTCCTCTGGAAACACCATATATTTT. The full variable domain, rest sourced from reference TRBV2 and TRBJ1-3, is EPEVTQTPSHQVTQMGQEVILRCVPISNHLYFYWYRQILGQKVEFLVSFYNNEISEKSEIFDDQFSVERPDGSNFTLKIRSTKLEDSAMYFCASSGASSGNTIYFGEGSWLTVV.

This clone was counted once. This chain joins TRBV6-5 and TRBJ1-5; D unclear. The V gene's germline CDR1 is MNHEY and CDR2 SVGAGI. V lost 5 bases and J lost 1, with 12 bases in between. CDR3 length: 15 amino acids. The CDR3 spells CASSPLVASNQPQHF. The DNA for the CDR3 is TGTGCCAGCAGTCCCTTAGTAGCAAGCAATCAGCCCCAGCATTTT.

The CDR3 here is CASSLGWQVASYEQYF. The CDR3, as DNA: TGTGCCAGCAGCTTAGGATGGCAGGTCGCATCCTACGAGCAGTACTTC. The V call is TRBV11-2, the J call TRBJ2-7; no clear D. This CDR3 has 16 amino acids. Germline CDR1 and CDR2: SGHAT and FQNNGV. V gave up 1 base and J gave up 1 base, with 14 bases separating them.

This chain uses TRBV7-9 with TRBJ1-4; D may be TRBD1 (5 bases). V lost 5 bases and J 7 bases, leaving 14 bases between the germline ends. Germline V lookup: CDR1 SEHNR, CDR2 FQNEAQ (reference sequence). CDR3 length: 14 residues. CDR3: CASSQQAGGEKLFF. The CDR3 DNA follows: TGTGCCAGCAGCCAGCAAGCCGGGGGTGAAAAACTGTTTTTT.

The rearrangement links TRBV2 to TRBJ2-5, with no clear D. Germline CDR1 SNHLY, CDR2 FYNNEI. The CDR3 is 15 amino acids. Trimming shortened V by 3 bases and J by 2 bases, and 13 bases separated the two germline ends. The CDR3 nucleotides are TGTGCCAGCAGTGACCGTCTAGGTGGGCAAGAGACCCAGTACTTC. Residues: CASSDRLGGQETQYF.

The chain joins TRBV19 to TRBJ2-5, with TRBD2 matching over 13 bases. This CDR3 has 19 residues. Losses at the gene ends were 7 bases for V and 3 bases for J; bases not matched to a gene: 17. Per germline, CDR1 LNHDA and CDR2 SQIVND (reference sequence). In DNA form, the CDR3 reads TGTGCCAGTACCGCCCGTGTTGTAGGACTAGCGGGGGTTGAAGAGACCCAGTACTTC. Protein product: CASTARVVGLAGVEETQYF.

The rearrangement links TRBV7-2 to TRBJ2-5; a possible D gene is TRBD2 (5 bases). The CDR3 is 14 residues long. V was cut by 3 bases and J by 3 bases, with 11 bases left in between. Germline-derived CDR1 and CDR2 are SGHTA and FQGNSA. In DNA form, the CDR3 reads TGTGCCAGCAGCTTTCGGGGAAAAGAAGAGACCCAGTACTTC. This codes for CASSFRGKEETQYF. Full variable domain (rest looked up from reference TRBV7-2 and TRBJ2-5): GAGVSQSPSNKVTEKGKDVELRCDPISGHTALYWYRQSLGQGLEFLIYFQGNSAPDKSGLPSDRFSAERTGGSVSTLTIQRTQQEDSAVYLCASSFRGKEETQYFGPGTRLLVL.

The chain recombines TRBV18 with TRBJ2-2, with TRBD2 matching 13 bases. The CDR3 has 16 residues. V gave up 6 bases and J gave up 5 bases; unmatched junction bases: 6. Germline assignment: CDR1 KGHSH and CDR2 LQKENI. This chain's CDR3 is CASSHGLAGETGELFF. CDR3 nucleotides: TGTGCCAGCTCTCACGGACTAGCGGGAGAAACCGGGGAGCTGTTTTTT. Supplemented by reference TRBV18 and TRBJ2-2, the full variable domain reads NAGVMQNPRHLVRRRGQEARLRCSPMKGHSHVYWYRQLPEEGLKFMVYLQKENIIDESGMPKERFSAEFPKEGPSILRIQQVVRGDSAAYFCASSHGLAGETGELFFGEGSRLTVL.

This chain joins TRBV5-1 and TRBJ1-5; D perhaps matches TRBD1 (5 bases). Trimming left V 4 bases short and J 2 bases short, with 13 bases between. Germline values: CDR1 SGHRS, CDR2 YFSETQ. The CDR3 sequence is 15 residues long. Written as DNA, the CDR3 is TGCGCCAGCAGCCCCGGGACTACGGGCAATCAGCCCCAGCATTTT. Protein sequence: CASSPGTTGNQPQHF.

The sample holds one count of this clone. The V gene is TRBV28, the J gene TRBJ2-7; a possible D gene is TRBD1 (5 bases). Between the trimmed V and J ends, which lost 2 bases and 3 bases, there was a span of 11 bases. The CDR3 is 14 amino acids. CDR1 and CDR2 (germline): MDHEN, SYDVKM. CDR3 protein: CASSLPDRHYEQYF. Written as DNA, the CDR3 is TGTGCCAGCAGTTTACCTGACAGACACTACGAGCAGTACTTC.

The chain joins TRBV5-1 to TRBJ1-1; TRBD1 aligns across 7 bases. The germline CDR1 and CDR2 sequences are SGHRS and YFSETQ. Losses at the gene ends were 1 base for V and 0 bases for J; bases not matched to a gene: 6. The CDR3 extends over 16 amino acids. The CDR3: CASSLSGTVMNTEAFF. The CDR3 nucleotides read TGCGCCAGCAGCTTGTCAGGGACAGTGATGAACACTGAAGCTTTCTTT.

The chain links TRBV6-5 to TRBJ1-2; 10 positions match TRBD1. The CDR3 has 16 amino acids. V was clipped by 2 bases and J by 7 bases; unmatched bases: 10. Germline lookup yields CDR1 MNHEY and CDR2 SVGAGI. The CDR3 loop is CASSYRRPTGGSGYTF. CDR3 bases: TGTGCCAGCAGTTACCGCCGGCCGACAGGGGGCTCTGGCTACACCTTC.

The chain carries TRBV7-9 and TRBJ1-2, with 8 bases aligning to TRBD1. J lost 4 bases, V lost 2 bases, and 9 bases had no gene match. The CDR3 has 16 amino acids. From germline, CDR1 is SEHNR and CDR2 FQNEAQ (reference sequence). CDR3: CASSLSSTGVPYGYTF. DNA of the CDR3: TGTGCCAGCAGCTTATCGTCGACAGGGGTTCCCTATGGCTACACCTTC. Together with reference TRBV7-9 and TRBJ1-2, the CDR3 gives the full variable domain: DTGVSQNPRHKITKRGQNVTFRCDPISEHNRLYWYRQTLGQGPEFLTYFQNEAQLEKSRLLSDRFSAERPKGSFSTLEIQRTEQGDSAMYLCASSLSSTGVPYGYTFGSGTRLTVV.

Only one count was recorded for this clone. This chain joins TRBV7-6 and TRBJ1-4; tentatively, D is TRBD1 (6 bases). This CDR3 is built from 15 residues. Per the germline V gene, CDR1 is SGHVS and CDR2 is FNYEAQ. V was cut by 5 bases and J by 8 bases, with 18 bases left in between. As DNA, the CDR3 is TGTGCCAGCAGCCCATACAGGGTGGGTCACGAAAAACTGTTTTTT. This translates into CASSPYRVGHEKLFF.

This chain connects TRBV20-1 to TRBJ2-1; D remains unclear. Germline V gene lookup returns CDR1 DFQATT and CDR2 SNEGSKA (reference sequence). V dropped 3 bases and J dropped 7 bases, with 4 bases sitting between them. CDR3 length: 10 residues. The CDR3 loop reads CSARYNEQFF. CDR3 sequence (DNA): TGCAGTGCTAGGTATAATGAGCAGTTCTTC.

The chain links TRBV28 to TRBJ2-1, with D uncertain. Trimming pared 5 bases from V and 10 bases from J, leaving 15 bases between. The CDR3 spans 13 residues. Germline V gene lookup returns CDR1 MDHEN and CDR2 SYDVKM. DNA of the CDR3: TGTGCCAGCAGTGCCCCTGATTGGCGGGAGCAGTTCTTC. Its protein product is CASSAPDWREQFF.

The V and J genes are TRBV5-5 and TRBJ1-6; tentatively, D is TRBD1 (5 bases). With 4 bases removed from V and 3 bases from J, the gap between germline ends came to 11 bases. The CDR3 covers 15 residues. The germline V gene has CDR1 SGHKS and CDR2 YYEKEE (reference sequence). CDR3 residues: CASSPPGGYNSPLHF. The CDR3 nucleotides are TGTGCCAGCAGCCCCCCCGGGGGCTATAATTCACCCCTCCACTTT.

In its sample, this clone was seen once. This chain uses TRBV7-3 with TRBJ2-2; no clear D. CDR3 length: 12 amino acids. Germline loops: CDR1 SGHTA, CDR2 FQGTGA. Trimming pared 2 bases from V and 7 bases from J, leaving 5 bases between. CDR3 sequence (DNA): TGTGCCAGCAGCTTAGGAATCGGGGAGCTGTTTTTT. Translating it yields CASSLGIGELFF.

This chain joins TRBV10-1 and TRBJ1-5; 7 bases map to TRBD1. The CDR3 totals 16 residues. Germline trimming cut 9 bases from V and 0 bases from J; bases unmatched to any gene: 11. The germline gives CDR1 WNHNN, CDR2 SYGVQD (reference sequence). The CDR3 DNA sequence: TGCGCCAGTAAGGGGGCGCGGGGGGATAGCAATCAGCCCCAGCATTTT. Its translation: CASKGARGDSNQPQHF.

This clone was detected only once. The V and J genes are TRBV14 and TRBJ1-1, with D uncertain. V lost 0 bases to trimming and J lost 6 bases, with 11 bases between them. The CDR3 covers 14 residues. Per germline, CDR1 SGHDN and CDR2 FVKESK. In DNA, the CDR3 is TGTGCCAGCAGCCAAGACCTCTACGTATCTGAAGCTTTCTTT. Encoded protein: CASSQDLYVSEAFF.

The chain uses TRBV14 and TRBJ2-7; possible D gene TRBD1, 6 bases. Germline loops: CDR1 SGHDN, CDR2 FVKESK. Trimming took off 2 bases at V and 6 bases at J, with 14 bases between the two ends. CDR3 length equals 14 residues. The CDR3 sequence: CASSQTYRAGEQYF. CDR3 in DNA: TGTGCCAGCAGCCAAACGTACAGGGCGGGCGAGCAGTACTTC. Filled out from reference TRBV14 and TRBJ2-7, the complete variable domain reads EAGVTQFPSHSVIEKGQTVTLRCDPISGHDNLYWYRRVMGKEIKFLLHFVKESKQDESGMPNNRFLAERTGGTYSTLKVQPAELEDSGVYFCASSQTYRAGEQYFGPGTRLTVT.

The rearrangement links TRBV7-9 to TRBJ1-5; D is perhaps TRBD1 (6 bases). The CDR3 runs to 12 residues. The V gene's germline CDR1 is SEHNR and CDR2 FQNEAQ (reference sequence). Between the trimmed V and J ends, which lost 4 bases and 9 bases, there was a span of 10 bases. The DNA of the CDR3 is TGTGCCAGCAGCTATTTGACAGGGCCCCAGCATTTT. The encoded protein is CASSYLTGPQHF.

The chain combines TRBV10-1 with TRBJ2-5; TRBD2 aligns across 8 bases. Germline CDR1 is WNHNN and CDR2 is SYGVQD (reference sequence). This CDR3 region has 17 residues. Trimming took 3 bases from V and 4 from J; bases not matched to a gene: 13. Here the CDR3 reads CASSDGYGQAGGETQYF. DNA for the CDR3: TGCGCCAGCAGTGATGGATATGGGCAGGCGGGAGGAGAGACCCAGTACTTC.